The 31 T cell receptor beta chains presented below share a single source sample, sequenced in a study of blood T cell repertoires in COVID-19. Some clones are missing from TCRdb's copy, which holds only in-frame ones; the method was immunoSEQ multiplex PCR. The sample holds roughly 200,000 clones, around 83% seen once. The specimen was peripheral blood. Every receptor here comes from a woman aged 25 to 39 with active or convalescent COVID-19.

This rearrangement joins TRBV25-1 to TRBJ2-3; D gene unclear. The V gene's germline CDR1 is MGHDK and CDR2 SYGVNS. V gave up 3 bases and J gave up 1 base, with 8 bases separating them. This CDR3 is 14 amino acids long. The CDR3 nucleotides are TGTGCCAGCAGTGACAGTTCCGGCACAGATACGCAGTATTTT. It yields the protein CASSDSSGTDTQYF.

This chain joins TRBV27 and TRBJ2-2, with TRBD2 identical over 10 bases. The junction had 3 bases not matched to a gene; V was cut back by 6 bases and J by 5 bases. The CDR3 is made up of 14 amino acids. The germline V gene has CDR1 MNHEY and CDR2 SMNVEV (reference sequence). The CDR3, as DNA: TGTGCCAGCAGAAGGACTAGCGGTACCGGGGAGCTGTTTTTT. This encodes CASRRTSGTGELFF.

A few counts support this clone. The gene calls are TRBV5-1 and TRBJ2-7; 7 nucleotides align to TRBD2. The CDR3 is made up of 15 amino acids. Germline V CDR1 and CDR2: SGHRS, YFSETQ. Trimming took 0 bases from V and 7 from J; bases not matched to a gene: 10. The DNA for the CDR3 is TGCGCCAGCAGCTTGGAGACAGCAAACGGGGGGGAGCAGTACTTC. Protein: CASSLETANGGEQYF.

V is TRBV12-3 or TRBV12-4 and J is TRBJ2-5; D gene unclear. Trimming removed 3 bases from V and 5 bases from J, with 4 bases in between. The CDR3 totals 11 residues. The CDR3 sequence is CASSFGETQYF. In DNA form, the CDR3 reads TGTGCCAGCAGTTTTGGCGAGACCCAGTACTTC.

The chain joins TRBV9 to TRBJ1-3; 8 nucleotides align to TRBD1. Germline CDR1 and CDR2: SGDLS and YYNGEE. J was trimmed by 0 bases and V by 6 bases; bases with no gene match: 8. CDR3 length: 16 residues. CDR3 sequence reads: CASNPDRATSGNTIYF. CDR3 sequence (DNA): TGTGCCAGCAATCCGGACAGGGCGACCTCTGGAAACACCATATATTTT.

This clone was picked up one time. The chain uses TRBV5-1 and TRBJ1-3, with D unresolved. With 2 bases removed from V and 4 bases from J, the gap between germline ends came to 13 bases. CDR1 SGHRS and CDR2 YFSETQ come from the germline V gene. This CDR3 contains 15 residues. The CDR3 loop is CASSLDPRSGNTIYF. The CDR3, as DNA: TGCGCCAGCAGCTTAGACCCTAGGTCGGGAAACACCATATATTTT.

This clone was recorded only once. DNA for the CDR3: TGTGCCAGCAGCGCCGAAGGGGGTGAAGCTTTCTTT. This translates into CASSAEGGEAFF. This chain links TRBV7-9 with TRBJ1-1; a weak D match, TRBD1 (6 bases). Germline V gene sequence: CDR1 SEHNR, CDR2 FQNEAQ (reference sequence). This CDR3 has 12 residues. Between the trimmed V and J ends, which lost 5 bases and 7 bases, there was a span of 11 bases.

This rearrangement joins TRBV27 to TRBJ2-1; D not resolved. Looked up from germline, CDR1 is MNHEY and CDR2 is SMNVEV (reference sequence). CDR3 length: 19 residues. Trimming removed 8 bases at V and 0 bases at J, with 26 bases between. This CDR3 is CASAPLIPTSPSSYNEQFF. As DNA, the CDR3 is TGTGCCAGCGCCCCACTAATACCAACCTCCCCGAGCTCCTACAATGAGCAGTTCTTC.

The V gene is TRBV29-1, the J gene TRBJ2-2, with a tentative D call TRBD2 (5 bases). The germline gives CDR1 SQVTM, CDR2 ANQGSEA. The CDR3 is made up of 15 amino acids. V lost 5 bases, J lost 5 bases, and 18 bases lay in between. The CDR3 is CSVHQVGEGTGELFF. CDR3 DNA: TGCAGCGTTCATCAGGTGGGAGAAGGGACCGGGGAGCTGTTTTTT.

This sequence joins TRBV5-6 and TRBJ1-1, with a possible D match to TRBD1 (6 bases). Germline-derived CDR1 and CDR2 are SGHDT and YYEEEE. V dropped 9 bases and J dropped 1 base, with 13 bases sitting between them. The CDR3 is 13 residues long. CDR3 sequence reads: CATRDNGNTEAFF. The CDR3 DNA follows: TGTGCCACCCGGGACAACGGGAACACTGAAGCTTTCTTT.

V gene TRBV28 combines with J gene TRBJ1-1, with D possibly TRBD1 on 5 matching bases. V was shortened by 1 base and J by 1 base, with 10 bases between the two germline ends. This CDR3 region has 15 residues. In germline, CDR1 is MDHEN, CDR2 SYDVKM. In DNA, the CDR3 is TGTGCCAGCAGTTTATATGGGGGGTGGAACACTGAAGCTTTCTTT. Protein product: CASSLYGGWNTEAFF.

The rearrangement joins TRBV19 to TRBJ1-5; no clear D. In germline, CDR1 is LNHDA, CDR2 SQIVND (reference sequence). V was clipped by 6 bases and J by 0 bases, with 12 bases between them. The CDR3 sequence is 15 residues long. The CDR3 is CASRLRDNSNQPQHF. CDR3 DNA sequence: TGTGCCAGTAGATTACGAGACAATAGCAATCAGCCCCAGCATTTT. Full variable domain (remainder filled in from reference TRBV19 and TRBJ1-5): DGGITQSPKYLFRKEGQNVTLSCEQNLNHDAMYWYRQDPGQGLRLIYYSQIVNDFQKGDIAEGYSVSREKKESFPLTVTSAQKNPTAFYLCASRLRDNSNQPQHFGDGTRLSIL.

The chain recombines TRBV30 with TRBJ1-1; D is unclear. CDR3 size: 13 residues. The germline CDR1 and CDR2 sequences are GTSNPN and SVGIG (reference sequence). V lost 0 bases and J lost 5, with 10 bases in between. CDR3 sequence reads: CAWSVLRETEAFF. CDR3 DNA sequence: TGTGCCTGGAGTGTACTACGAGAGACTGAAGCTTTCTTT.

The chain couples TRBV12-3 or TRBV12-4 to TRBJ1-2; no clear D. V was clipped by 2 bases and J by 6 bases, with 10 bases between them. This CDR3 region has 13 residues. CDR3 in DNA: TGTGCCAGCAGTTTAACCAGGATTGATGGCTACACCTTC. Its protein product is CASSLTRIDGYTF.

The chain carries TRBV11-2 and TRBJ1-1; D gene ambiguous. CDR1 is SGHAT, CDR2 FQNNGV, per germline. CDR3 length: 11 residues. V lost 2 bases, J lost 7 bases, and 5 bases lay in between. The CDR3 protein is CASSLRDEAFF. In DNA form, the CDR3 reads TGTGCCAGCAGCTTACGGGATGAAGCTTTCTTT.

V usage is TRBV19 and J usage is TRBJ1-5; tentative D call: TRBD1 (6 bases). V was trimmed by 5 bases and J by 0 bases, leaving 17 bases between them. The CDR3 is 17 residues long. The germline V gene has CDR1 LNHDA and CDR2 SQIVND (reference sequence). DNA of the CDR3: TGTGCCAGTAGTCGGAAGGGGGGGGAGATTAGCAATCAGCCCCAGCATTTT. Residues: CASSRKGGEISNQPQHF. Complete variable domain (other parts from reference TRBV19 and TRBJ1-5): DGGITQSPKYLFRKEGQNVTLSCEQNLNHDAMYWYRQDPGQGLRLIYYSQIVNDFQKGDIAEGYSVSREKKESFPLTVTSAQKNPTAFYLCASSRKGGEISNQPQHFGDGTRLSIL.

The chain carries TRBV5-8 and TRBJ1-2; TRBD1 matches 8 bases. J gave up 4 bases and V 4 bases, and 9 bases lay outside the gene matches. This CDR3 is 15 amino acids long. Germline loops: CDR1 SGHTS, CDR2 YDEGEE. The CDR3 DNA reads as TGTGCCAGCAGCCACGGACAGGGATTGATCTATGGCTACACCTTC. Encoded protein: CASSHGQGLIYGYTF.

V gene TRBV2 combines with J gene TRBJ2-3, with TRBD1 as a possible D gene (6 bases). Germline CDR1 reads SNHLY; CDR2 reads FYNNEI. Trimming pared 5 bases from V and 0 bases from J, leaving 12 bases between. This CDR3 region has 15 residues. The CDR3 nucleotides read TGTGCCAGCAGTAACGTAGGACAGAGCACAGATACGCAGTATTTT. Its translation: CASSNVGQSTDTQYF.

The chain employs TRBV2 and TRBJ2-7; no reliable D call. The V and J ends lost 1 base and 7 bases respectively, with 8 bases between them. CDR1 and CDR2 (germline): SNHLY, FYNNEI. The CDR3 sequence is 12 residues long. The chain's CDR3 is CASSEDSGEQYF. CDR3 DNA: TGTGCCAGCAGTGAAGACAGTGGGGAGCAGTACTTC. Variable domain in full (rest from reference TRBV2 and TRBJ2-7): EPEVTQTPSHQVTQMGQEVILRCVPISNHLYFYWYRQILGQKVEFLVSFYNNEISEKSEIFDDQFSVERPDGSNFTLKIRSTKLEDSAMYFCASSEDSGEQYFGPGTRLTVT.

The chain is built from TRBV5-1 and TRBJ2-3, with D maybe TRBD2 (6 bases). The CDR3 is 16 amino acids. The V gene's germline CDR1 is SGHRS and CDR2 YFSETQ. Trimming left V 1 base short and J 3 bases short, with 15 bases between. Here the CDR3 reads CASSLQVRGDTDTQYF. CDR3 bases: TGCGCCAGCAGCTTGCAGGTCCGCGGGGATACAGATACGCAGTATTTT.

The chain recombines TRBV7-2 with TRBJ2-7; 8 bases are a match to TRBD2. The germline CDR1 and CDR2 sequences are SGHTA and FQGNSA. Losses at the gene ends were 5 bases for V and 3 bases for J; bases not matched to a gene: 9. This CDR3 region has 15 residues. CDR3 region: CASSLTGTRGYEQYF. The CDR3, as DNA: TGTGCCAGCAGCCTAACCGGGACTAGAGGCTACGAGCAGTACTTC. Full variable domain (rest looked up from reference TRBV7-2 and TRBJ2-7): GAGVSQSPSNKVTEKGKDVELRCDPISGHTALYWYRQSLGQGLEFLIYFQGNSAPDKSGLPSDRFSAERTGGSVSTLTIQRTQQEDSAVYLCASSLTGTRGYEQYFGPGTRLTVT.

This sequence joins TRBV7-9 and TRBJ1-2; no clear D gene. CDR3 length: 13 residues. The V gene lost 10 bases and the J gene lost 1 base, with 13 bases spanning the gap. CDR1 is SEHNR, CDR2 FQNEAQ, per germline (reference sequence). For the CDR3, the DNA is TGTGCCATTATAGTCCCAATTAACTATGGCTACACCTTC. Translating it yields CAIIVPINYGYTF.

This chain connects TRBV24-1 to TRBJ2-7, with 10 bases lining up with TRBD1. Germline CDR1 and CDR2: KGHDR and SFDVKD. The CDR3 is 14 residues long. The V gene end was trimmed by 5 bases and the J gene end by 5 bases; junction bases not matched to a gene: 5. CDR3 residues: CATSAGQGGNEQYF. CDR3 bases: TGTGCCACCAGTGCAGGACAGGGGGGAAACGAGCAGTACTTC.

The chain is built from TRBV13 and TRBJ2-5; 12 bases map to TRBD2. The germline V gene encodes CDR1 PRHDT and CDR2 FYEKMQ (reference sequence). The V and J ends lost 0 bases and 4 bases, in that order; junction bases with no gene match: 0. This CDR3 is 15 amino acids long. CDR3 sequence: CASSLGLAGGETQYF. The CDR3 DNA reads TGTGCCAGCAGCTTAGGACTAGCGGGGGGAGAGACCCAGTACTTC.

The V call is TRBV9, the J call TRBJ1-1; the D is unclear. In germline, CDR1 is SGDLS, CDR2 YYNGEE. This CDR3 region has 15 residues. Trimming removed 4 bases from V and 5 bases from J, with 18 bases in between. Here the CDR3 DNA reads TGTGCCAGCAGCCTCTCTGGGCGCGCGGGGACTGAAGCTTTCTTT. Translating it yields CASSLSGRAGTEAFF. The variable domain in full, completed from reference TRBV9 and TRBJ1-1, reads DSGVTQTPKHLITATGQRVTLRCSPRSGDLSVYWYQQSLDQGLQFLIQYYNGEERAKGNILERFSAQQFPDLHSELNLSSLELGDSALYFCASSLSGRAGTEAFFGQGTRLTVV.

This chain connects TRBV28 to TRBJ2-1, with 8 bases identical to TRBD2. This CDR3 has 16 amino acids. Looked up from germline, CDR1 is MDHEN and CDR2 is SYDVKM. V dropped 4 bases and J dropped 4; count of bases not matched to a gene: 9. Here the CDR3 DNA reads TGTGCCAGCAGTTCATCCGGGACTAGGGGTTACAATGAGCAGTTCTTC. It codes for CASSSSGTRGYNEQFF.

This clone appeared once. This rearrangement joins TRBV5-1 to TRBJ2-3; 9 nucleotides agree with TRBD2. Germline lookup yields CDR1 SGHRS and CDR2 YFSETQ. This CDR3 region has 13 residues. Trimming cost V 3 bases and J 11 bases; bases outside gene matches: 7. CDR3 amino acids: CASSSAGTSLQYF. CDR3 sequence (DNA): TGCGCCAGCAGCTCCGCCGGGACTAGCCTGCAGTATTTT.

The CDR3 DNA reads as TGCGCCAGCAGCTTGGTTCAGGGGTCCTATGGCTACACCTTC. Translating gives CASSLVQGSYGYTF. The chain combines TRBV5-1 with TRBJ1-2, with D tentatively TRBD1 (6 bases). The germline V gene encodes CDR1 SGHRS and CDR2 YFSETQ. This CDR3 is 14 amino acids long. V lost 0 bases, J lost 4 bases, and 10 bases lay in between.

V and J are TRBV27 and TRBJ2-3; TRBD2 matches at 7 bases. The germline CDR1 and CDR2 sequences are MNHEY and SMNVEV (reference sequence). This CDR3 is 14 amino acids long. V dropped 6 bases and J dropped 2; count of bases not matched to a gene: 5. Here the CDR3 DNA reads TGTGCCAGCAGCCGACTAGCTCCCACAGATACGCAGTATTTT. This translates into CASSRLAPTDTQYF.

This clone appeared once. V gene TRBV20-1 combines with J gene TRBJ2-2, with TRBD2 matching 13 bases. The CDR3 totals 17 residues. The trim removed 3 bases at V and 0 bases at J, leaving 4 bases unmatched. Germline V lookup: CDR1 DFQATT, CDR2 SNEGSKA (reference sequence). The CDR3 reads CSASRTSGGSNTGELFF. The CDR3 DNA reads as TGCAGTGCTAGTAGGACTAGCGGGGGCTCGAACACCGGGGAGCTGTTTTTT.

DNA for the CDR3: TGTGCCAGCAGTTTATCTCGGAGAAATGAGCAGTTCTTC. As protein: CASSLSRRNEQFF. The chain is built from TRBV27 and TRBJ2-1; D is ambiguous. Trimming shortened V by 0 bases and J by 7 bases, and 7 bases separated the two germline ends. CDR1 is MNHEY, CDR2 SMNVEV, per germline (reference sequence). The CDR3 is 13 residues long.